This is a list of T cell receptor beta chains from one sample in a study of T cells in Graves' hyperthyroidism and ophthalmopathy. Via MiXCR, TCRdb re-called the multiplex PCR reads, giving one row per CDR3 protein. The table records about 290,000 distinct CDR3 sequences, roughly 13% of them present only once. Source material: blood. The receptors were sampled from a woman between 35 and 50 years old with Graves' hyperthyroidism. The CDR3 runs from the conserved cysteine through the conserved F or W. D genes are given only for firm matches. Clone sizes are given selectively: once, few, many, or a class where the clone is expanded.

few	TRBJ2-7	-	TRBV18	CASSPIGDGEQYF	TGTGCCAGCTCACCGATAGGGGACGGCGAGCAGTACTTC
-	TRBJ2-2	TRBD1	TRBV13	CASSLAGTGENTGELFF	TGTGCCAGCAGCCTAGCCGGGACAGGGGAAAACACCGGGGAGCTGTTTTTT
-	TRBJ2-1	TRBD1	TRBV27	CASSLSGTGAWNEQFF	TGTGCCAGCAGTTTATCAGGGACAGGGGCCTGGAATGAGCAGTTCTTC
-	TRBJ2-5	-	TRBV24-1	CATSDRLQQETQYF	TGTGCCACCAGTGACCGACTACAACAAGAGACCCAGTACTTC
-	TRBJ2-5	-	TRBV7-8	CASSLESGIQETQYF	TGTGCCAGCAGCTTAGAAAGCGGAATACAAGAGACCCAGTACTTC
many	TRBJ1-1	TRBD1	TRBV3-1	CASRTQGLNTEAFF	TGTGCCAGCAGGACACAGGGGCTGAACACTGAAGCTTTCTTT
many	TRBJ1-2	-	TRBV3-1	CASSTTGATGYTF	TGTGCCAGCAGCACGACAGGTGCAACGGGCTACACCTTC
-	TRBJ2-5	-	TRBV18	CASVRDFQETQYF	TGTGCCAGCGTCAGGGACTTCCAAGAGACCCAGTACTTC
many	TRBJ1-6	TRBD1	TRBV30	CASTGTAYSPLHF	TGTGCCTCCACCGGGACAGCTTATTCACCCCTCCACTTT
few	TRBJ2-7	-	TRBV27	CASSPGPGNSFNF	TGTGCCAGCAGTCCGGGGCCCGGCAACTCTTTTAATTTC